This T cell receptor beta chain was captured in a study of technical replicates of blood from a few donors. CDR3 length equals 19 residues. V was clipped by 7 bases and J by 3 bases; unmatched bases: 16. Germline V gene sequence: CDR1 SGHAT, CDR2 FQNNGV. Measured with immunoSEQ multiplex PCR; TCRdb has only the in-frame clones, and not every one. The sample consists of 76,000 or so clones, approximately 86% of them appearing once. The rearrangement joins TRBV11-2 to TRBJ2-6; 9 nucleotides agree with TRBD1. The source is a human donor in good health. Some clones in this sample may be carry-over from other donors' samples. Source material: PBMCs. Here the CDR3 reads CASNIYLQGASGGANVLTF. CDR3 sequence (DNA): TGTGCCAGCAACATCTACTTACAGGGGGCTTCAGGTGGGGCCAACGTCCTGACTTTC. Full variable domain (outside the CDR3, taken from reference TRBV11-2 and TRBJ2-6): EAGVAQSPRYKIIEKRQSVAFWCNPISGHATLYWYQQILGQGPKLLIQFQNNGVVDDSQLPKDRFSAERLKGVDSTLKIQPAKLEDSAVYLCASNIYLQGASGGANVLTFGAGSRLTVL.